Reported below is one T cell receptor (beta chain). Its antigen is currently unknown. These data belong to a study of identical twins. Unique molecular identifiers were present on cDNA, and template switching added a universal primer site. TCRdb re-called the 5' RACE reads through MiXCR, storing one row per CDR3 protein. Among more than 1.5 million distinct CDR3 sequences, less than 40% were seen once, and the ten largest hold approximately 0.29%. General study findings and limits: Cord blood beta clonotypes that were abundant carried fewer insertions, and memory repertoires showed no such trend. With monozygotic twins, out-of-frame TCR alpha sharing exceeded what models estimated.

The sequence derives from a newborn girl in good health. Sequenced: cord blood.

The CDR3 loop reads CAISANHPYEQYF. In DNA, the CDR3 is TGTGCCATCAGTGCGAACCACCCCTACGAGCAGTACTTC. The chain recombines TRBV10-3 with TRBJ2-7; D is unclear. Trimming left V 4 bases short and J 2 bases short, with 9 bases between. This CDR3 is built from 13 residues. Per germline, CDR1 ENHRY and CDR2 SYGVKD.